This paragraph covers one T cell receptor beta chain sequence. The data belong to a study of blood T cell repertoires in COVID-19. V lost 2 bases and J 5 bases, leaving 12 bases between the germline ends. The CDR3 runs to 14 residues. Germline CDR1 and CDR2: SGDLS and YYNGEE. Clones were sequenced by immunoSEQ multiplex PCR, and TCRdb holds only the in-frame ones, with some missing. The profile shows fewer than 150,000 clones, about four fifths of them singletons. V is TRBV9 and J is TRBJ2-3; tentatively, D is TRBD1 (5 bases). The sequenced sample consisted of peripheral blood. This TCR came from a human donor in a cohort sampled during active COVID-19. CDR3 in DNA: TGTGCCAGCAGCGTTCAAGGGGTTGAAGATACGCAGTATTTT. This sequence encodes CASSVQGVEDTQYF.